Listed here are 18 T cell receptor beta chains from one sample, sequenced in a study of blood T cell repertoires in COVID-19. Sequencing used immunoSEQ multiplex PCR; TCRdb keeps in-frame clones, though not all of them. The sample carries 100,000 to 150,000 clones, over 70% recorded once. The sample comprised peripheral blood. The receptors come from a woman in her forties or fifties with acute or convalescent COVID-19.

The chain recombines TRBV7-2 with TRBJ1-3; D remains unclear. This CDR3 comprises 13 residues. Per the germline V gene, CDR1 is SGHTA and CDR2 is FQGNSA. V lost 9 bases to trimming and J lost 4 bases, with 13 bases between them. Here the CDR3 reads CASGEGYGNTIYF. CDR3 bases: TGTGCCAGTGGGGAGGGATACGGAAACACCATATATTTT. The full variable domain, with the rest looked up from reference TRBV7-2 and TRBJ1-3, is GAGVSQSPSNKVTEKGKDVELRCDPISGHTALYWYRQSLGQGLEFLIYFQGNSAPDKSGLPSDRFSAERTGGSVSTLTIQRTQQEDSAVYLCASGEGYGNTIYFGEGSWLTVV.

This rearrangement joins TRBV3-1 (or the pseudogene TRBV3-2) to TRBJ2-1; 7 bases map to TRBD2. Losses at the gene ends were 6 bases for V and 4 bases for J; bases not matched to a gene: 6. The germline CDR1 and CDR2 sequences are LGHDT and YNNKEL (reference sequence). This CDR3 comprises 14 residues. The CDR3 coding sequence is TGTGCCAGCAGTCTAGCGGCACTTTACAATGAGCAGTTCTTC. Encoded protein: CASSLAALYNEQFF.

This chain joins TRBV28 and TRBJ1-2, with TRBD1 as a possible D gene (5 bases). CDR1 and CDR2 from the germline V gene are MDHEN and SYDVKM. The CDR3 extends over 13 amino acids. Trimming removed 2 bases from V and 4 bases from J, with 8 bases in between. The CDR3: CASSLGAGYGYTF. CDR3 in DNA: TGTGCCAGCAGTTTAGGGGCAGGCTATGGCTACACCTTC.

In its sample, this clone was seen a few times. This chain links TRBV10-2 with TRBJ1-2; tentatively, D is TRBD1 (6 bases). The V gene's germline CDR1 is WSHSY and CDR2 SAAADI. The CDR3 runs to 14 residues. Trimming left V 6 bases short and J 0 bases short, with 11 bases between. CDR3: CASSPGGPNYGYTF. The CDR3, as DNA: TGCGCCAGCAGCCCGGGGGGGCCTAACTATGGCTACACCTTC.

V is TRBV28 and J is TRBJ2-3, with TRBD2 matching over 9 bases. The CDR3 sequence is 15 residues long. Germline V gives CDR1 MDHEN, CDR2 SYDVKM. The V segment lost 5 bases and the J segment 2 bases; nucleotides outside the gene matches: 5. CDR3: CASSLAGSYTDTQYF. The DNA for the CDR3 is TGTGCCAGCAGTCTAGCGGGATCGTACACAGATACGCAGTATTTT.

The CDR3 DNA is TGTGCCAGCAGCTTGGAGGGTCGATGGGACAGGGGCTACGAGCAGTACTTC. This translates into CASSLEGRWDRGYEQYF. V is TRBV5-4 and J is TRBJ2-7; 10 nucleotides align to TRBD1. This CDR3 has 17 residues. Germline V gives CDR1 SGHNT, CDR2 YYREEE (reference sequence). With V trimmed by 0 bases and J by 3 bases, 9 bases remained unmatched.

This clone was seen once. The J gene is TRBJ2-5, the V gene TRBV7-8; 12 bases map to TRBD2. Germline-derived CDR1 and CDR2 are SGHVS and FQNEAQ. This CDR3 has 18 amino acids. The junction had 10 bases not matched to a gene; V was cut back by 5 bases and J by 0 bases. For the CDR3, the DNA is TGTGCCAGCAGCGAAACGACTAGCGGGAGTGAGTACCAAGAGACCCAGTACTTC. As protein: CASSETTSGSEYQETQYF.

J is TRBJ1-5 and V is TRBV6-1, with D unresolved. CDR3 length: 14 residues. From germline, CDR1 is MNHNS and CDR2 SASEGT. V was clipped by 1 base and J by 6 bases, with 10 bases between them. The CDR3 is CASSEVEGGQPQHF. CDR3 nucleotide sequence: TGTGCCAGCAGTGAAGTCGAAGGAGGTCAGCCCCAGCATTTT.

This chain connects TRBV20-1 to TRBJ1-5, with D unresolved. The CDR3 covers 10 residues. Germline loops: CDR1 DFQATT, CDR2 SNEGSKA (reference sequence). V was clipped by 5 bases and J by 9 bases, with 8 bases between them. CDR3 DNA sequence: TGCAGTGCTGGTACTTGGCCCCAGCATTTT. Its protein is CSAGTWPQHF.

This clone occurred many times. The gene calls are TRBV6-5 and TRBJ1-2; the D gene is possibly TRBD1 (5 bases). The CDR3 runs to 12 residues. The V end lost 5 bases, the J end lost 7 bases, and 11 bases lay between the germline ends. Germline CDR1 is MNHEY and CDR2 is SVGAGI. The CDR3 nucleotides read TGTGCCAGCAGTCGCGGGGGAGGTGGCTACACCTTC. It is translated as CASSRGGGGYTF.

The chain couples TRBV7-2 to TRBJ2-1; D ambiguous. V was shortened by 7 bases and J by 0 bases, with 19 bases between the two germline ends. The CDR3 covers 17 residues. From germline, CDR1 is SGHTA and CDR2 FQGNSA. CDR3 sequence (DNA): TGTGCCAGCACGCCAGACGTGAGGATCCGCTCCTACAATGAGCAGTTCTTC. Amino acid sequence: CASTPDVRIRSYNEQFF.

J is TRBJ2-1 and V is TRBV11-2; TRBD2 matches 11 bases. The length of the CDR3 is 15 residues. V dropped 5 bases and J dropped 9; count of bases not matched to a gene: 9. Germline loops: CDR1 SGHAT, CDR2 FQNNGV. CDR3 sequence: CASSQGLAVGGEQFF. Written as DNA, the CDR3 is TGTGCCAGCAGCCAGGGACTAGCGGTGGGGGGTGAGCAGTTCTTC.

This clone occurred a few times. The chain links TRBV18 to TRBJ2-2, with 10 bases that match TRBD1. Germline CDR1 KGHSH, CDR2 LQKENI. With V trimmed by 3 bases and J by 4 bases, 11 bases remained unmatched. The CDR3 totals 18 residues. CDR3: CASSPWPTGGAGTGELFF. CDR3 sequence (DNA): TGTGCCAGCTCACCGTGGCCGACAGGGGGCGCAGGCACCGGGGAGCTGTTTTTT.

The chain couples TRBV3-1 (or the pseudogene TRBV3-2) to TRBJ1-1, with D hard to call. V dropped 3 bases and J dropped 2 bases, with 13 bases sitting between them. Germline V gives CDR1 LGHDT, CDR2 YNNKEL (reference sequence). This CDR3 is built from 15 residues. DNA of the CDR3: TGTGCCAGCAGCCATTTTGGAGGAATAAACACTGAAGCTTTCTTT. This codes for CASSHFGGINTEAFF.

The chain links TRBV5-1 to TRBJ2-3; 10 bases are a match to TRBD1. The V gene's germline CDR1 is SGHRS and CDR2 YFSETQ. The CDR3 is 15 residues long. Unmatched junction bases numbered 5, after V lost 4 bases and J lost 3 bases. This chain's CDR3 is CASSRRTGGTDTQYF. CDR3 bases: TGCGCCAGCAGCAGGAGGACAGGGGGGACAGATACGCAGTATTTT. The entire variable domain, with the rest obtained from reference TRBV5-1 and TRBJ2-3, is as follows: KAGVTQTPRYLIKTRGQQVTLSCSPISGHRSVSWYQQTPGQGLQFLFEYFSETQRNKGNFPGRFSGRQFSNSRSEMNVSTLELGDSALYLCASSRRTGGTDTQYFGPGTRLTVL.

J is TRBJ2-1 and V is TRBV7-2, with D tentatively TRBD1 (5 bases). The CDR3 sequence is 17 residues long. The germline V gene encodes CDR1 SGHTA and CDR2 FQGNSA. Trimming stripped 5 bases from V and 8 bases from J, with 25 bases between. The CDR3 spells CASSNRVGGAIGHEQFF. CDR3 sequence (DNA): TGTGCCAGCAGCAATAGGGTCGGTGGGGCCATCGGGCATGAGCAGTTCTTC.

The chain recombines TRBV7-8 with TRBJ2-7; 10 bases are shared with TRBD1. The CDR3 sequence is 15 residues long. Trimming cost V 4 bases and J 5 bases; bases outside gene matches: 8. In germline, CDR1 is SGHVS, CDR2 FQNEAQ. The CDR3 DNA sequence: TGTGCCAGCAGCTACACCGGGACAGGGGATCACGAGCAGTACTTC. Translating gives CASSYTGTGDHEQYF.

The rearrangement joins TRBV10-3 to TRBJ1-3; D remains ambiguous. CDR3 length: 15 amino acids. The germline gives CDR1 ENHRY, CDR2 SYGVKD. The V and J ends lost 7 bases and 2 bases respectively, with 15 bases between them. The CDR3 sequence is CAIKVSGLTGNTIYF. The CDR3 region has the DNA TGTGCCATCAAGGTCTCAGGCTTAACTGGAAACACCATATATTTT.